This TCR beta chain emerged from a study of blood T cell repertoires in COVID-19. Whole-study context: Collection of acute and convalescent COVID-19 samples took place in the United States, Italy and Spain. T cells, B-cell-depleted T cells, or PBMCs provided the cDNA or gDNA that served as material.

Original processing methods: Amplified reference gene primers provided the basis for estimating nucleated cell counts. TCRdb's table, derived via immunoSEQ multiplex PCR, lists solely in-frame clones and lacks some. Clone size and the V and J calls come from that table; the DNA yielded D and trimming. The sample contains under 400,000 clones, around 87% of which appear only once. Trimming removed 0 bases at V and 0 bases at J, with 6 bases between. Germline V gene data show CDR1 as SGHNT and CDR2 as YYREEE (reference sequence). The CDR3 has 14 residues. The chain uses TRBV5-4 and TRBJ1-2, with D maybe TRBD1 (6 bases). The sequencing input was peripheral blood. This clonotype originated in a woman younger than 45 with COVID-19, enrolled during active disease. The DNA of the CDR3 is TGTGCCAGCAGCTTGGGACAGGCTAACTATGGCTACACCTTC. Its translation is CASSLGQANYGYTF. Full variable domain (outside the CDR3, taken from reference TRBV5-4 and TRBJ1-2): ETGVTQSPTHLIKTRGQQVTLRCSSQSGHNTVSWYQQALGQGPQFIFQYYREEENGRGNFPPRFSGLQFPNYSSELNVNALELDDSALYLCASSLGQANYGYTFGSGTRLTVV.